The present entry profiles one T cell receptor (beta chain) with its context. Its antigen remains unidentified. In the original workflow: For the immunoSEQ data, sequences were junction-only without quality scores, so filtering differed. Repertoires were generated with immunoSEQ multiplex PCR, while TCRdb's copy carries only in-frame clones and drops some. D and trimming come from the DNA, and the V and J calls and clone size come from that table. The sample includes millions of clones, roughly 94% of them seen just once. The sample belongs to a study of shared clonotypes between healthy human individuals. The overall study: The donor pool was made up of two women and a few men aged 18 to 49. Three plates each covered CD4 naive and memory; CD8 naive two, CD8 memory one. Study-wide results and caveats: It was observed that roughly 5.4% of naive CD4 clonotypes were shared across a handful of donors.

Per germline, CDR1 KGHSH and CDR2 LQKENI. The CDR3 is made up of 13 amino acids. Trimming cost V 8 bases and J 1 base; bases outside gene matches: 2. This clonotype originated in a man between 18 and 29 years old in good health. The chain has TRBV18 and TRBJ2-7, with 10 bases aligning to TRBD2. The specimen was naive CD4+ T cells sorted from blood. Stated subset: CD45RA+ positively selected. The CDR3 reads CASASGSSYEQYF. The CDR3 bases are TGTGCCAGCGCTAGCGGGAGTTCCTACGAGCAGTACTTC.